Following are 16 T cell receptor beta chains from one sample sequenced in a study of naive and memory T cell subsets. The beta constant-region primer was an equimolar mix of two oligonucleotides covering TRBC1 and TRBC2. MiXCR, applied by TCRdb to the UMI-ligation and nested PCR reads, yields one record per CDR3 protein. The data hold 140,000 to 150,000 distinct CDR3 sequences, with about a sixth observed a single time. Sequencing used naive CD4+ T cells from blood. The origin of the receptors is a human donor in good health.

The chain couples TRBV28 to TRBJ1-5; 8 bases match TRBD1. Trimming cost V 4 bases and J 15 bases; bases outside gene matches: 8. The CDR3 contains 12 residues. The germline CDR1 and CDR2 sequences are MDHEN and SYDVKM. The CDR3 loop is CASSSDPDRVHF. The CDR3 region has the DNA TGTGCCAGCAGTTCCGATCCGGACAGGGTGCATTTT.

The rearrangement joins TRBV6-1 to TRBJ2-7; D is undetermined. The CDR3 length is 14 residues. Germline assignment: CDR1 MNHNS and CDR2 SASEGT. V shed 6 bases and J shed 3 bases, with 15 bases lying between them. The CDR3 is CASRDSLSFYEQYF. The CDR3 DNA follows: TGTGCCAGCAGGGATAGTCTATCTTTCTACGAGCAGTACTTC.

This clonotype showed up just a few times. The V and J genes are TRBV9 and TRBJ2-2; D gene uncertain. V shed 2 bases and J shed 1 base, with 9 bases lying between them. Germline CDR1 SGDLS, CDR2 YYNGEE. The CDR3 sequence is 15 residues long. CDR3 protein: CASSVLGQNTGELFF. The DNA for the CDR3 is TGTGCCAGCAGCGTGTTAGGGCAGAACACCGGGGAGCTGTTTTTT. Filled out from reference TRBV9 and TRBJ2-2, the complete variable domain reads DSGVTQTPKHLITATGQRVTLRCSPRSGDLSVYWYQQSLDQGLQFLIQYYNGEERAKGNILERFSAQQFPDLHSELNLSSLELGDSALYFCASSVLGQNTGELFFGEGSRLTVL.

This clonotype was recorded at least ten times. The chain has TRBV28 and TRBJ2-1; D is uncertain. Germline V CDR1 and CDR2: MDHEN, SYDVKM. There are 14 residues in the CDR3. V was shortened by 5 bases and J by 7 bases, with 15 bases between the two germline ends. CDR3 sequence: CASSTPQVGNEQFF. The CDR3 DNA sequence: TGTGCCAGCAGTACCCCCCAGGTAGGAAATGAGCAGTTCTTC.

This clonotype appeared a few times. The chain recombines TRBV30 with TRBJ1-5; TRBD1 aligns across 7 bases. The V segment lost 1 base and the J segment 3 bases; nucleotides outside the gene matches: 6. This CDR3 is 15 amino acids long. Germline loops: CDR1 GTSNPN, CDR2 SVGIG (reference sequence). The CDR3 DNA sequence: TGTGCCTGGAGTGGGTCCGGGACAGTCAATCAGCCCCAGCATTTT. Its protein product is CAWSGSGTVNQPQHF.

The gene calls are TRBV12-3 or TRBV12-4 and TRBJ1-2; TRBD1 matches 8 bases. The CDR3 extends over 17 amino acids. V shed 6 bases, J shed 5 bases, and the junction held 17 bases outside the gene matches. This chain's CDR3 is CASRELTRTGMLYGYTF. The CDR3 DNA reads as TGTGCCAGCAGAGAGTTAACTAGGACAGGGATGTTATATGGCTACACCTTC.

V gene TRBV5-6 combines with J gene TRBJ2-7; 9 bases are a match to TRBD1. The CDR3 spans 14 residues. The junction had 5 bases not matched to a gene; V was cut back by 4 bases and J by 3 bases. Germline lookup yields CDR1 SGHDT and CDR2 YYEEEE. CDR3 residues: CASSKDRGNYEQYF. CDR3 in DNA: TGTGCCAGCAGCAAAGACAGGGGGAACTACGAGCAGTACTTC.

This clonotype was picked up one time. The rearrangement joins TRBV11-2 to TRBJ2-5; 8 bases match TRBD2. The CDR3 sequence is 14 residues long. Losses at the gene ends were 2 bases for V and 3 bases for J; bases not matched to a gene: 2. The V gene's germline CDR1 is SGHAT and CDR2 FQNNGV. The CDR3 nucleotides read TGTGCCAGCAGCTTACGGGGGGGGGAAGAGACCCAGTACTTC. This gives the protein CASSLRGGEETQYF.

J is TRBJ2-1 and V is TRBV5-1, with a possible D match to TRBD2 (6 bases). Germline V gene lookup returns CDR1 SGHRS and CDR2 YFSETQ. The length of the CDR3 is 16 residues. V was shortened by 0 bases and J by 0 bases, with 10 bases between the two germline ends. The CDR3 coding sequence is TGCGCCAGCAGCTTGGCGGCGGGGAGCTCCTACAATGAGCAGTTCTTC. It is translated as CASSLAAGSSYNEQFF.

V usage is TRBV10-3 and J usage is TRBJ2-2; the D is unclear. This CDR3 is built from 18 residues. CDR1 ENHRY and CDR2 SYGVKD come from the germline V gene. With 0 bases removed from V and 5 bases from J, the gap between germline ends came to 19 bases. The CDR3 loop reads CAISESMILAIRTGELFF. In DNA form, the CDR3 reads TGTGCCATCAGTGAGTCGATGATCTTGGCTATCCGGACCGGGGAGCTGTTTTTT.

V and J are TRBV2 and TRBJ1-5; a possible D gene is TRBD1 (6 bases). Per the germline V gene, CDR1 is SNHLY and CDR2 is FYNNEI. V lost 4 bases to trimming and J lost 4 bases, with 17 bases between them. The CDR3 runs to 16 residues. CDR3 sequence (DNA): TGTGCCAGCAGTGTCGGAGGGGGTAGTCCGAATCAGCCCCAGCATTTT. It translates to CASSVGGGSPNQPQHF.

The rearrangement joins TRBV15 to TRBJ2-7, with 8 positions matching TRBD2. There are 14 residues in the CDR3. Trimming at V came to 5 bases and at J to 3 bases, leaving 6 bases not matched to a gene. Germline-derived CDR1 and CDR2 are LNHNV and YYDKDF (reference sequence). CDR3 sequence: CATSGSGGYYEQYF. The DNA of the CDR3 is TGTGCCACCAGCGGAAGCGGGGGATACTACGAGCAGTACTTC.

The chain uses TRBV4-2 and TRBJ1-5; D call uncertain. Germline CDR1 and CDR2: LGHNA and YNFKEQ. The CDR3 is 12 residues long. V lost 5 bases to trimming and J lost 7 bases, with 9 bases between them. The DNA of the CDR3 is TGTGCCAGCAGCACATATCAGCAGCCCCAGCATTTT. Translating it yields CASSTYQQPQHF.

The chain employs TRBV6-2 or TRBV6-3 and TRBJ2-5, with a weak D call TRBD2 (5 bases). The germline V gene has CDR1 MNHEY and CDR2 SVGEGT. The CDR3 totals 13 residues. V lost 5 bases to trimming and J lost 3 bases, with 10 bases between them. The CDR3 spells CASSTGSEETQYF. DNA for the CDR3: TGTGCCAGCAGTACGGGATCCGAAGAGACCCAGTACTTC.

The gene calls are TRBV10-3 and TRBJ2-1; D possibly uses TRBD1 or TRBD2 (5 bases each). The CDR3 contains 11 residues. V lost 10 bases and J 10 bases, leaving 14 bases between the germline ends. CDR1 is ENHRY, CDR2 SYGVKD, per germline. The CDR3 DNA is TGTGCCAGCGAAAAAGGGGACGAGCAGTTCTTC. The encoded protein is CASEKGDEQFF.

The rearrangement joins TRBV20-1 to TRBJ1-5; D might be TRBD1 (6 bases). In germline, CDR1 is DFQATT, CDR2 SNEGSKA (reference sequence). The V gene lost 7 bases and the J gene lost 2 bases, with 9 bases spanning the gap. The CDR3 is 12 residues long. CDR3 loop: CSVNRGNQPQHF. CDR3 nucleotide sequence: TGCAGTGTGAACAGGGGCAATCAGCCCCAGCATTTT.